A selection of T cell receptor beta chains follows, all from one sample in a study of blood T cell repertoires in COVID-19. This table comes from immunoSEQ multiplex PCR, and its TCRdb copy is limited to in-frame clones, with some not included. The repertoire consists of approximately 220,000 clones, with about 84% occurring once and the leading ten covering approximately 7.4%. Sequences were obtained from PBMCs or T cells enriched from blood (not recorded which). These receptors were collected from a woman in her thirties or forties with acute COVID-19. Each CDR3 is given with its conserved first and last residue. D genes are given only for firm matches. The size of a clone is reported for some rows only, either as once, few or many, or as a class for expanded clones.

clone size | J gene | V gene | D gene | CDR3 DNA | CDR3 protein
many | TRBJ2-2 | TRBV20-1 | TRBD2 | TGCAGTGCTAGTAGGCTAGCGGTGAACACCGGGGAGCTGTTTTTT | CSASRLAVNTGELFF
once | TRBJ2-2 | TRBV7-9 | TRBD1 | TGTGCCAGCAGCGCTCGGACAGGCGAGACCGGGGAGCTGTTTTTT | CASSARTGETGELFF
few | TRBJ1-1 | TRBV4-1 | . | TGCGCCAGCAGGAGGGACACTGAAGCTTTCTTT | CASRRDTEAFF
once | TRBJ1-3 | TRBV12-5 | . | TGTGCTAGTGGACAGGTCTCTGGAAACACCATATATTTT | CASGQVSGNTIYF
. | TRBJ2-1 | TRBV28 | TRBD2 | TGTGCCAGCAGTTTAAGCGTCGCTAGCGGCTCATCTGAGCAGTTCTTC | CASSLSVASGSSEQFF
many | TRBJ1-2 | TRBV27 | TRBD1 | TGTGCCAGCAGTTCGACAGGGTTCTTTAGCTATGGCTACACCTTC | CASSSTGFFSYGYTF
. | TRBJ1-2 | TRBV6-1 | . | TGTGCCAGCAGTGAAGCAAGGGGCTTTGTATCTGGCTACACCTTC | CASSEARGFVSGYTF
. | TRBJ2-4 | TRBV5-1 | . | TGCGCCAGCAGCACCCAGGGCAGGGGCAAAAACATTCAGTACTTC | CASSTQGRGKNIQYF
. | TRBJ2-3 | TRBV21-1 | . | TGTGCCAGCAGCACCGGACACCAAGGGGGAACAGATACGCAGTATTTT | CASSTGHQGGTDTQYF
. | TRBJ2-6 | TRBV6-2/TRBV6-3 | . | TGTGCCAGCAGTACACTACGCTCTGGGGCCAACGTCCTGACTTTC | CASSTLRSGANVLTF
once | TRBJ1-5 | TRBV4-1 | . | TGCGCCAGCAGCCCATGGAGAGATAGCAATCAGCCCCAGCATTTT | CASSPWRDSNQPQHF
. | TRBJ1-2 | TRBV10-3 | TRBD1 | TGTGCCATCAGTGAGGGGACAGGAACTTATGGCTACACCTTC | CAISEGTGTYGYTF
. | TRBJ1-1 | TRBV30 | . | TGTGCCTGGAGTGTAGATTTCCCAGGGGAGAACACTGAAGCTTTCTTT | CAWSVDFPGENTEAFF
. | TRBJ2-7 | TRBV7-2 | TRBD2 | TGTGCCAGCAGCTTAGTACCCCCTAGCGGGAGTTTAAACGAGCAGTACTTC | CASSLVPPSGSLNEQYF